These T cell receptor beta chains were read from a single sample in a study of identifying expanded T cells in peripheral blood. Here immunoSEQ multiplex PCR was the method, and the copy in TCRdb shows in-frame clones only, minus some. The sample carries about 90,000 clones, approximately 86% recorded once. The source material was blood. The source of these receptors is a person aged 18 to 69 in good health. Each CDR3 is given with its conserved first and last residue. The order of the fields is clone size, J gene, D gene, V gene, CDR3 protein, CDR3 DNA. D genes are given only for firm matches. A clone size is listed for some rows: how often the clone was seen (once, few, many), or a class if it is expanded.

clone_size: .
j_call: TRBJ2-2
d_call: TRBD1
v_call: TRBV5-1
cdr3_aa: CASSLVGQDTGELFF
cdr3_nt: TGCGCCAGCAGCTTGGTAGGACAGGACACCGGGGAGCTGTTTTTT

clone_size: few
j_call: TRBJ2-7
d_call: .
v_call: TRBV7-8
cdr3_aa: CASSHVGYGDEQYF
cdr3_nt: TGTGCCAGCAGCCACGTCGGTTATGGCGACGAGCAGTACTTC

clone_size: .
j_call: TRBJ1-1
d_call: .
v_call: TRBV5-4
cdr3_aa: CASSPGNENTEAFF
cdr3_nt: TGTGCCAGCAGCCCGGGGAACGAGAACACTGAAGCTTTCTTT

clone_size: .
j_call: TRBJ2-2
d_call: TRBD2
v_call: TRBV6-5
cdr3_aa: CASSYREGSTGELFF
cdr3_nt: TGTGCCAGCAGTTACCGGGAGGGGTCCACCGGGGAGCTGTTTTTT

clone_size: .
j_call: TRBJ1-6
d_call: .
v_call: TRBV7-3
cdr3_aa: CASSLGEGNSPLHF
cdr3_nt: TGTGCCAGCAGCTTAGGGGAGGGGAATTCACCCCTCCACTTT

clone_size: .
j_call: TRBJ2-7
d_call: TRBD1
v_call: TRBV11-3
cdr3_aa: CASTGSRTGSYEQYF
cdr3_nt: TGTGCCAGCACAGGATCCCGGACAGGAAGCTACGAGCAGTACTTC

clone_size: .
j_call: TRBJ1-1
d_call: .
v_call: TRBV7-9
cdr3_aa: CASSPLRGRRFTEAFF
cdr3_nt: TGTGCCAGCAGCCCCCTTCGCGGGCGGAGGTTCACTGAAGCTTTCTTT

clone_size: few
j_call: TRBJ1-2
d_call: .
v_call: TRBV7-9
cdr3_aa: CASSLDGYGYTF
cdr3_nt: TGTGCCAGCAGCTTAGATGGGTATGGCTACACCTTC

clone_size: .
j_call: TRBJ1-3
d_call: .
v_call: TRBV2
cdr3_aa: CASSESSYSGNTIYF
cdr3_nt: TGTGCCAGCAGTGAAAGTAGCTACTCTGGAAACACCATATATTTT

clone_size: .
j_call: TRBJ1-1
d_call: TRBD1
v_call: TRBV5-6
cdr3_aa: CASSPGTAEAFF
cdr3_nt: TGTGCCAGCAGCCCCGGGACAGCTGAAGCTTTCTTT

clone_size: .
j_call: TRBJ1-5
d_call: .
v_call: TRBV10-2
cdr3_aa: CASSSQGNQPQHF
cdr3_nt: TGCGCCAGCAGTTCGCAGGGGAATCAGCCCCAGCATTTT

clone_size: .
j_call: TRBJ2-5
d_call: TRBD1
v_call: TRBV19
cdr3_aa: CASSIGTVQTQYF
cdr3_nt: TGTGCCAGTAGTATCGGGACAGTTCAAACCCAGTACTTC

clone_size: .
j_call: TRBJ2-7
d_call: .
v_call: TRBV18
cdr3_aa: CASSPWEASYEQYF
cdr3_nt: TGTGCCAGCTCACCATGGGAGGCTTCCTACGAGCAGTACTTC

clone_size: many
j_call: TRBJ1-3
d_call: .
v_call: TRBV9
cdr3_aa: CASSATGSGNTIYF
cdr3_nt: TGTGCCAGCAGCGCTACAGGGTCTGGAAACACCATATATTTT

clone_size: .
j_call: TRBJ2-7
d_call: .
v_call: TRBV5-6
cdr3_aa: CASSFRGRVSYEQYF
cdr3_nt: TGTGCCAGCAGCTTTCGTGGCAGGGTCTCCTACGAGCAGTACTTC

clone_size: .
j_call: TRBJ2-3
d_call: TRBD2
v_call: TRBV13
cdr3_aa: CASSFSITSGVPDTQYF
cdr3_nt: TGTGCCAGCAGCTTCTCCATAACTAGCGGGGTCCCAGATACGCAGTATTTT

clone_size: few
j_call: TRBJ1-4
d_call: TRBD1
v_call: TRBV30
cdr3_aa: CAWGKPPQGASLSFNEKLFF
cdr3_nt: TGTGCCTGGGGAAAACCCCCCCAGGGGGCTTCCTTATCCTTTAATGAAAAACTGTTTTTT

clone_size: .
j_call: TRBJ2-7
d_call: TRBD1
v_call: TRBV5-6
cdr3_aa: CASSLMGQGPVVSYEQYF
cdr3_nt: TGTGCCAGCAGCTTGATGGGACAGGGCCCTGTAGTTTCCTACGAGCAGTACTTC

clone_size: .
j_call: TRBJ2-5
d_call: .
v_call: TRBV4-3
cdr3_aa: CASSQAVEGPGETQYF
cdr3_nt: TGCGCCAGCAGCCAGGCTGTCGAGGGGCCTGGAGAGACCCAGTACTTC

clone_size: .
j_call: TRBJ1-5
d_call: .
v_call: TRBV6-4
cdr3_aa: CASSDILNQPQHF
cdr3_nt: TGTGCCAGCAGTGACATACTCAATCAGCCCCAGCATTTT

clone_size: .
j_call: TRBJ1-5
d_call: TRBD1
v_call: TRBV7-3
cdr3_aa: CPKKTGTANQPQHF
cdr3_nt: TGTCCCAAAAAAACCGGGACAGCCAATCAGCCCCAGCATTTT

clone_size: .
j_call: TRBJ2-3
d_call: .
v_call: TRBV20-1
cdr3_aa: CSATTSGAQYF
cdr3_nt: TGCAGTGCTACTACTAGTGGGGCGCAGTATTTT

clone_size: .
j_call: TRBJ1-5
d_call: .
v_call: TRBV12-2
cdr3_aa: CASRFPQKPTYQPQHF
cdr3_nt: TGTGCAAGTCGTTTCCCGCAAAAACCGACCTATCAGCCCCAGCATTTT

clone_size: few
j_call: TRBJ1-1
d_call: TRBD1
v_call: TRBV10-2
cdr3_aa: CASSRGRRGLGTEAFF
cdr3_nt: TGCGCCAGCAGTCGTGGGAGGAGGGGGCTAGGGACTGAAGCTTTCTTT

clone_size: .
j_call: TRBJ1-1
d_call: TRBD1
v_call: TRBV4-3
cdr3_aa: CASSQAGTGEAFF
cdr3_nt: TGCGCCAGCAGCCAAGCCGGGACAGGTGAAGCTTTCTTT

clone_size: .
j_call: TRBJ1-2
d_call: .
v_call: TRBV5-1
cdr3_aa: CASSLAPDDYGYTF
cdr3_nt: TGCGCCAGCAGCTTGGCCCCGGACGACTATGGCTACACCTTC

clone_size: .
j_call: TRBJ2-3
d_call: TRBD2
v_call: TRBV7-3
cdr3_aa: CASSLTSGETDTQYF
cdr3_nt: TGTGCCAGCAGCTTAACTAGCGGGGAAACAGATACGCAGTATTTT

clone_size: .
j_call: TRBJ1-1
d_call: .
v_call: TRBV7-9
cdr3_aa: CASSPDNLLEAFF
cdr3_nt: TGTGCCAGCAGCCCAGACAACCTCCTTGAAGCTTTCTTT

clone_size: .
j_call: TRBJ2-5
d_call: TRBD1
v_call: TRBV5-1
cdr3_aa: CASSSGQAGETQYF
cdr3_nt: TGCGCCAGCAGCTCGGGACAGGCTGGAGAGACCCAGTACTTC

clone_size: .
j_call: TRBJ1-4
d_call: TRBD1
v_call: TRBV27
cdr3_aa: CASKKTGGYEKLFF
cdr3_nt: TGTGCCAGCAAGAAGACAGGGGGCTATGAAAAACTGTTTTTT

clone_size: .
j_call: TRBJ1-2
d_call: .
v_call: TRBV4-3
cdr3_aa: CASSQTRVNYGYTF
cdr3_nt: TGCGCCAGCAGCCAAACCAGAGTCAACTATGGCTACACCTTC

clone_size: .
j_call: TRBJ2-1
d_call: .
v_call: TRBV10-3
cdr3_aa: CAISESTENEQFF
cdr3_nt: TGTGCCATCAGTGAGTCGACAGAGAATGAGCAGTTCTTC

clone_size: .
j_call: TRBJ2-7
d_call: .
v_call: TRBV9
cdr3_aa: CASSALGFSYEQYF
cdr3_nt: TGTGCCAGCAGCGCACTAGGGTTTTCCTACGAGCAGTACTTC

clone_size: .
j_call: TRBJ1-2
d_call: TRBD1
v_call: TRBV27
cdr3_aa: CASRTTGRGYTF
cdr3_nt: TGTGCCAGCAGAACGACAGGGCGAGGCTACACCTTC

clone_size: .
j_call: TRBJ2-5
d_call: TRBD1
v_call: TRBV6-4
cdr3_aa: CASSLTGLDGETQYF
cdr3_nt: TGTGCCAGCAGCCTGACAGGGTTGGATGGAGAGACCCAGTACTTC

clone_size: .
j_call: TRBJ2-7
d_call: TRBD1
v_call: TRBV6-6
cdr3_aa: CASSPSRDRGHEQYF
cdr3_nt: TGTGCCAGCAGTCCATCCCGGGACAGGGGCCACGAGCAGTACTTC

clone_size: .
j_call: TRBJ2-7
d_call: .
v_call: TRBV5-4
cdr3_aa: CASSHNPGVSYEQYF
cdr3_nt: TGTGCCAGCAGCCATAACCCAGGGGTCTCCTACGAGCAGTACTTC

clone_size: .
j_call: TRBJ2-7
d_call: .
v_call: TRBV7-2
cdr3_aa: CASSFTLSGSYEQYF
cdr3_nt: TGTGCCAGCAGCTTCACTTTGTCAGGGTCCTACGAGCAGTACTTC

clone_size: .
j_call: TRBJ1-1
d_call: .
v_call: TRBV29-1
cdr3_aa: CSVSDRNTEAFF
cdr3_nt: TGCAGCGTTTCGGACAGGAACACTGAAGCTTTCTTT

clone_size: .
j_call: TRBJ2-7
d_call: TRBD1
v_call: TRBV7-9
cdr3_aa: CASSLVGQEYEQYF
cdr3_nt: TGTGCCAGCAGCTTAGTAGGACAGGAATACGAGCAGTACTTC

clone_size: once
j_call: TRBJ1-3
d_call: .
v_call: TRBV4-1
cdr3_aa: CASSQGRVGFSGNTIYF
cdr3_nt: TGCGCCAGCAGCCAAGGCCGAGTGGGATTCTCTGGAAACACCATATATTTT

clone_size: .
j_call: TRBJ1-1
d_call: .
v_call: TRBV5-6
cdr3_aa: CASSFRHTEAFF
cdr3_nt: TGTGCCAGCAGCTTCAGGCACACTGAAGCTTTCTTT

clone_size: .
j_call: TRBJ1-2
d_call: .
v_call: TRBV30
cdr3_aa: CAWSVQAARTF
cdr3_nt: TGTGCCTGGAGTGTACAGGCTGCTAGGACCTTC

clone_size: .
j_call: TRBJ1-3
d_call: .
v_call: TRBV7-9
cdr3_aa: CASRTDRGAGNTIYF
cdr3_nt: TGTGCCAGCAGAACCGATCGGGGGGCTGGAAACACCATATATTTT

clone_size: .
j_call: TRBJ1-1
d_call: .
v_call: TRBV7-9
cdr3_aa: CASSLGKERVTEAFF
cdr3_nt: TGTGCCAGCAGCTTAGGAAAAGAGAGAGTAACTGAAGCTTTCTTT